Described below is a single T cell receptor (beta chain) sequence and its context. This CDR3 spans 15 amino acids. Germline assignment: CDR1 SEHNR and CDR2 FQNEAQ (reference sequence). Trimming removed 4 bases from V and 3 bases from J, with 15 bases in between. Study processing details: Estimation of nucleated cell counts was performed using reference gene primer amplification. Measured with immunoSEQ multiplex PCR; TCRdb has only the in-frame clones, and not every one. V and J calls and clone size are as listed in that table; D and trimming were resolved from the DNA. The data show 200,000 to 300,000 clones, roughly 90% seen once. The data were obtained in a study of blood T cell repertoires in COVID-19. Across the study: The origin of the acute and convalescent COVID-19 samples was the United States, Italy and Spain. PBMCs, B-cell-depleted T cells, or T cells were the source of the cDNA or gDNA that made up the material.

V usage is TRBV7-9 and J usage is TRBJ1-1; D is unresolved. Sequencing was carried out using peripheral blood. The origin of this receptor is a man aged 30 to 39 with active or convalescent COVID-19. The DNA of the CDR3 is TGTGCCAGCAGCTCCCCCTACGCCCGGGACACTGAAGCTTTCTTT. Amino acids: CASSSPYARDTEAFF.